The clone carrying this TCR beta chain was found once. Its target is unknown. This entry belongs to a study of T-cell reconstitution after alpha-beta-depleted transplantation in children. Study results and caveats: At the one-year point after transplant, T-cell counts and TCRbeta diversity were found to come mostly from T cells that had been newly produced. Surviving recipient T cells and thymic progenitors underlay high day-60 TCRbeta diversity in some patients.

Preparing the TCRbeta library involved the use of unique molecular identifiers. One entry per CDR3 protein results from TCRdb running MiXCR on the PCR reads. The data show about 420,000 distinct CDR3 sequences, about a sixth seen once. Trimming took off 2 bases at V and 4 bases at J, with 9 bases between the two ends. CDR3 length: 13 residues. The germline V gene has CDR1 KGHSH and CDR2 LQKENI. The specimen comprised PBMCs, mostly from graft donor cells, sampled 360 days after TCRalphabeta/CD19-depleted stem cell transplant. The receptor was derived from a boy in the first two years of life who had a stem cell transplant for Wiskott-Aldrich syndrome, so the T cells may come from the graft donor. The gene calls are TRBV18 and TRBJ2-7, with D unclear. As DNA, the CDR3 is TGTGCCAGCTCACCATACCTGGGTTACGAGCAGTACTTC. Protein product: CASSPYLGYEQYF.